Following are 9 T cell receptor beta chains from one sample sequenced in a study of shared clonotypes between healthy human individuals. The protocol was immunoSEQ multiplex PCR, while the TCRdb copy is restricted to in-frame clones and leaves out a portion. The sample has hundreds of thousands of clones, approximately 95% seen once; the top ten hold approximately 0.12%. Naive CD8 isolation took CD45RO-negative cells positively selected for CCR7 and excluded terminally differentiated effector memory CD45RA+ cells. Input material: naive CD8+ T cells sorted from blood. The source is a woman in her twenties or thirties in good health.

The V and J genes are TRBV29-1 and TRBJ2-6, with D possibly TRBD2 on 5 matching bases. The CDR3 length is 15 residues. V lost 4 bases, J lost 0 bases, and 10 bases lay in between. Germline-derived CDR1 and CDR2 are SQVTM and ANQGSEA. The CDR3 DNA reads TGCAGCGTTGTTGGGGAGACCTCTGGGGCCAACGTCCTGACTTTC. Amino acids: CSVVGETSGANVLTF.

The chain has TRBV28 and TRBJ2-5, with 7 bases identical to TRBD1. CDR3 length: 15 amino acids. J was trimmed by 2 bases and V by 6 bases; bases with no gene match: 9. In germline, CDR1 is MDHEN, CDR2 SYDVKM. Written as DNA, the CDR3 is TGTGCCAGCAGCCTCGGGACAGAGCTACAAGAGACCCAGTACTTC. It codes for CASSLGTELQETQYF.

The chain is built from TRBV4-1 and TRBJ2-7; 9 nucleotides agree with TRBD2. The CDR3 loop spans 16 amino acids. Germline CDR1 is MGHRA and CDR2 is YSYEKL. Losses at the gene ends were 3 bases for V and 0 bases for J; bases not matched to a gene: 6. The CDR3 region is CASSHPSSGTSYEQYF. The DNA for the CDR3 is TGCGCCAGCAGCCACCCCTCTAGCGGGACCTCCTACGAGCAGTACTTC.

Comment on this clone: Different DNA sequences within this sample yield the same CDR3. CDR3 bases: TGTGCCAGCAGTTTATACAGGGGTTCCTACGAGCAGTACTTC. Its protein product is CASSLYRGSYEQYF. This chain uses TRBV28 with TRBJ2-7, with 7 bases lining up with TRBD1. Per the germline V gene, CDR1 is MDHEN and CDR2 is SYDVKM. There are 14 residues in the CDR3. J was trimmed by 1 base and V by 1 base; bases with no gene match: 1.

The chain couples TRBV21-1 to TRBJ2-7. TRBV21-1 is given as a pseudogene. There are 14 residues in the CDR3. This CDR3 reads CASSKVHGSYEQYF. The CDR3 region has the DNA TGTGCCAGCAGCAAAGTGCATGGCTCCTACGAGCAGTACTTC.

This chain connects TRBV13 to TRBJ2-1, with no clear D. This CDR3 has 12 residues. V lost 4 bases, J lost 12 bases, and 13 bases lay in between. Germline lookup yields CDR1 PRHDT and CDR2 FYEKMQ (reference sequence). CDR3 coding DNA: TGTGCCAGCAGCTCCGGATTTATGGGGCAGTTCTTC. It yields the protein CASSSGFMGQFF.

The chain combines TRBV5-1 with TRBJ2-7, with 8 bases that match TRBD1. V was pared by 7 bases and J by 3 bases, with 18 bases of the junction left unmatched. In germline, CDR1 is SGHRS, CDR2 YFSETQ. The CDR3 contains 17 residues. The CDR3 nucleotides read TGCGCCAGCTCCCCTGGGACAGGCTATTTCGAAGGCTACGAGCAGTACTTC. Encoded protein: CASSPGTGYFEGYEQYF.

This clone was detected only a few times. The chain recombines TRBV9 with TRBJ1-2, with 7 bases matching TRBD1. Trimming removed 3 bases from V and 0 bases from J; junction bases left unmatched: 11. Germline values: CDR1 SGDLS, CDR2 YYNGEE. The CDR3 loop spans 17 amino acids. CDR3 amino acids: CASSGWDRANANYGYTF. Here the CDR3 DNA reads TGTGCCAGCAGCGGGTGGGACAGAGCAAATGCTAACTATGGCTACACCTTC. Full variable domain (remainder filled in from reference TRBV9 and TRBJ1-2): DSGVTQTPKHLITATGQRVTLRCSPRSGDLSVYWYQQSLDQGLQFLIQYYNGEERAKGNILERFSAQQFPDLHSELNLSSLELGDSALYFCASSGWDRANANYGYTFGSGTRLTVV.

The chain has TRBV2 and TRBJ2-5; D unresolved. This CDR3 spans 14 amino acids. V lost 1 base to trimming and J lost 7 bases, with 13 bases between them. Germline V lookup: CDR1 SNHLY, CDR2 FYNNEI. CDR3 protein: CASSEENNHRTQYF. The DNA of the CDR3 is TGTGCCAGCAGTGAAGAAAACAATCATAGGACCCAGTACTTC.